The 12 T cell receptor beta chains below were found in one sample sequenced in a study of Ad26.COV2.S vaccination and SARS-CoV-2 variants. Produced via immunoSEQ multiplex PCR; TCRdb's table is partial and in-frame only. Of roughly 510,000 clones in the sample, around nine tenths were seen once. The sample's treatment: some 20 received Ad26.COV2.S at low or high dose, single or two shots; several received placebo; per-sample allocation not given. Samples came from day 63 after the first vaccine or placebo injection. The material was peripheral blood, obtained in a trial of Ad26.COV2.S vaccine versus placebo. These receptors were obtained from a person between 18 and 65 years old who received the Ad26.COV2.S COVID-19 vaccine or a placebo.

This rearrangement joins TRBV5-4 to TRBJ2-5; D perhaps matches TRBD2 (6 bases). Per the germline V gene, CDR1 is SGHNT and CDR2 is YYREEE (reference sequence). Trimming stripped 4 bases from V and 2 bases from J, with 15 bases between. The CDR3 length is 15 residues. CDR3 loop: CASSPPGEEQETQYF. CDR3 nucleotide sequence: TGTGCCAGCAGCCCCCCGGGGGAGGAGCAAGAGACCCAGTACTTC.

The gene calls are TRBV7-8 and TRBJ2-1; a weak D match, TRBD1 (7 bases). This CDR3 is built from 17 residues. Germline CDR1 SGHVS, CDR2 FQNEAQ. V lost 5 bases and J 4 bases, leaving 21 bases between the germline ends. The DNA for the CDR3 is TGTGCCAGCAGCCCCAGGGGGGACAGAGTTGGATACAATGAGCAGTTCTTC. Its translation is CASSPRGDRVGYNEQFF.

V gene TRBV19 combines with J gene TRBJ1-1; D unclear. V was cut by 6 bases and J by 2 bases, with 13 bases left in between. The CDR3 is 14 residues long. In germline, CDR1 is LNHDA, CDR2 SQIVND (reference sequence). The CDR3 loop is CASRTGSPNTEAFF. The CDR3 coding sequence is TGTGCCAGTAGGACCGGGAGCCCAAACACTGAAGCTTTCTTT.

This clone was observed a few times. This same CDR3 is encoded by further DNA sequences in the sample. The V and J genes are TRBV28 and TRBJ1-3, with no clear D. The V and J ends lost 3 bases and 4 bases respectively, with 4 bases between them. The CDR3 is made up of 12 amino acids. In germline, CDR1 is MDHEN, CDR2 SYDVKM. CDR3 nucleotide sequence: TGTGCCAGCAGTTTGCCCGGAAACACCATATATTTT. Translated, it gives CASSLPGNTIYF.

The V call is TRBV7-3, the J call TRBJ2-3, with 8 bases aligning to TRBD1. This CDR3 is 19 amino acids long. V shed 2 bases and J 2 bases; nucleotides not matched to a gene: 15. CDR1 and CDR2 (germline): SGHTA, FQGTGA. This CDR3 reads CASSLGQGAFSHLTDTQYF. CDR3 DNA sequence: TGTGCCAGCAGCTTAGGGCAGGGGGCGTTTAGTCATCTCACAGATACGCAGTATTTT. Full variable domain (remainder filled in from reference TRBV7-3 and TRBJ2-3): GAGVSQTPSNKVTEKGKYVELRCDPISGHTALYWYRQSLGQGPEFLIYFQGTGAADDSGLPNDRFFAVRPEGSVSTLKIQRTERGDSAVYLCASSLGQGAFSHLTDTQYFGPGTRLTVL.

This chain connects TRBV11-2 to TRBJ1-1, with D hard to call. The CDR3 is made up of 14 amino acids. V was cut by 1 base and J by 6 bases, with 12 bases left in between. Germline CDR1 reads SGHAT; CDR2 reads FQNNGV. CDR3 amino acids: CASSLVGGLAEAFF. The CDR3 DNA reads TGTGCCAGCAGCTTAGTGGGCGGGCTGGCTGAAGCTTTCTTT.

V and J are TRBV14 and TRBJ1-5; no clear D. The CDR3 contains 13 residues. Looked up from germline, CDR1 is SGHDN and CDR2 is FVKESK. Trimming shortened V by 1 base and J by 8 bases, and 9 bases separated the two germline ends. The CDR3 nucleotides are TGTGCCAGCAGCCAAGGGCGGTTTGAGCCCCAGCATTTT. Protein sequence: CASSQGRFEPQHF.

This chain uses TRBV30 with TRBJ2-7, with 7 bases aligning to TRBD1. Germline V gene lookup returns CDR1 GTSNPN and CDR2 SVGIG (reference sequence). The length of the CDR3 is 14 residues. J lost 0 bases, V lost 1 base, and 3 bases had no gene match. CDR3 bases: TGTGCCTGGAGTGGTAGGACAGGCTCCTACGAGCAGTACTTC. Its translation: CAWSGRTGSYEQYF. The full variable domain, in which reference TRBV30 and TRBJ2-7 provide the parts outside the CDR3, is SQTIHQWPATLVQPVGSPLSLECTVEGTSNPNLYWYRQAAGRGLQLLFYSVGIGQISSEVPQNLSASRPQDRQFILSSKKLLLSDSGFYLCAWSGRTGSYEQYFGPGTRLTVT.

Comments on this clone: The sample contains more than one DNA sequence encoding this CDR3. The chain couples TRBV28 to TRBJ2-6; no clear D gene. With 6 bases removed from V and 4 bases from J, the gap between germline ends came to 7 bases. The length of the CDR3 is 13 residues. Germline CDR1 is MDHEN and CDR2 is SYDVKM. CDR3 sequence reads: CASRGSGANVLTF. The CDR3 nucleotides read TGTGCCAGCAGGGGGTCCGGGGCCAACGTCCTGACTTTC.

In nucleotides, the CDR3 is TGTGCCACCAGTGATTTGTGGGGGGACCAGGAAAGCTCCTATAATTCACCCCTCCACTTT. This gives the protein CATSDLWGDQESSYNSPLHF. This sequence joins TRBV24-1 and TRBJ1-6, with D possibly being TRBD1 (5 bases). The length of the CDR3 is 20 residues. Trimming removed 0 bases at V and 0 bases at J, with 17 bases between. The germline gives CDR1 KGHDR, CDR2 SFDVKD.

The J gene is TRBJ2-7, the V gene TRBV3-1 (or the pseudogene TRBV3-2); 7 bases line up with TRBD2. Trimming cost V 8 bases and J 2 bases; bases outside gene matches: 6. The CDR3 consists of 13 residues. Per the germline V gene, CDR1 is LGHDT and CDR2 is YNNKEL (reference sequence). CDR3 amino acids: CASASSGAYEQYF. CDR3 in DNA: TGTGCCAGCGCGTCTAGCGGAGCCTACGAGCAGTACTTC.

The rearrangement links TRBV29-1 to TRBJ2-5; the D gene is possibly TRBD2 (6 bases). The CDR3 runs 15 residues. Germline loops: CDR1 SQVTM, CDR2 ANQGSEA. The ends were cut back, 3 bases at V and 6 bases at J, with 20 bases in the middle. CDR3 bases: TGCAGCGTTGAGGGGGGAGAAGGGATTCATCAGACCCAGTACTTC. Protein product: CSVEGGEGIHQTQYF.